The rows below give T cell receptor beta chains drawn from one sample of a study of regulatory T cells in long-lasting Graves disease. TCRdb reanalysed the multiplex PCR reads using MiXCR and keeps one entry per CDR3 protein. The sample consists of under 450,000 distinct CDR3 sequences, around 22% of them appearing once. The starting material was peripheral blood mononuclear cells (PBMCs), obtained when the disease was refractory, from a patient treated with antithyroid drugs. The receptors stem from a female donor with Graves disease. Each CDR3 is given with its conserved first and last residue. D genes are given only for firm matches. Clone sizes are given selectively: once, few, many, or a class where the clone is expanded.

many	TRBV11-2	TRBJ2-5	TRBD1	CASSSRTGSETQYF	TGTGCCAGCAGCTCCCGGACAGGGTCGGAGACCCAGTACTTC
-	TRBV28	TRBJ1-1	-	CASGTLLLNTEAFF	TGTGCCAGCGGAACGCTACTTTTGAACACTGAAGCTTTCTTT
many	TRBV24-1	TRBJ1-6	TRBD1	CATSQGARGSPLHF	TGTGCCACCAGTCAGGGGGCGCGTGGATCACCCCTCCACTTT
few	TRBV29-1	TRBJ2-5	TRBD1	CSVKPWDRKKQETQYF	TGCAGCGTGAAACCCTGGGACAGAAAAAAACAAGAGACCCAGTACTTC
few	TRBV2	TRBJ1-1	-	CASSEMVGVGAEAFF	TGTGCCAGCAGTGAAATGGTAGGGGTCGGGGCTGAAGCTTTCTTT
few	TRBV7-9	TRBJ1-1	-	CASRLTNTEAFF	TGTGCCAGCAGACTTACGAACACTGAAGCTTTCTTT
-	TRBV24-1	TRBJ2-1	TRBD1	CATSGRDSPAEQFF	TGTGCCACCAGTGGAAGGGACAGCCCGGCCGAGCAGTTCTTC
-	TRBV20-1	TRBJ2-1	TRBD2	CSARDELAGSVLYNEQFF	TGCAGTGCTAGAGATGAACTAGCGGGTTCCGTATTGTACAATGAGCAGTTCTTC
-	TRBV30	TRBJ1-2	TRBD1	CAWTGGPNYGYTF	TGTGCCTGGACAGGGGGCCCTAACTATGGCTACACCTTC
many	TRBV20-1	TRBJ2-4	TRBD2	CSAEGTSGSGGQNIQYF	TGCAGTGCTGAAGGGACTAGCGGGAGTGGGGGCCAAAACATTCAGTACTTC
-	TRBV27	TRBJ2-7	-	CASSSRVSLAYEQYF	TGTGCCAGCAGCTCCCGGGTCTCCCTTGCCTACGAGCAGTACTTC
-	TRBV20-1	TRBJ1-5	-	CSARGHVDQPQHF	TGCAGTGCCCGAGGGCATGTTGATCAGCCCCAGCATTTT
few	TRBV11-2	TRBJ2-3	TRBD2	CASSLGSSSGRNTQYF	TGTGCCAGCAGCTTAGGGTCGTCTAGCGGGAGGAATACGCAGTATTTT